This T cell receptor beta chain was documented in a study of cytomegalovirus exposure and HLA in healthy donors (dated by TCRdb to 2017 to 2019). In the study overall: An earlier analysis of about 530 of the donors reported 276 Gb of sequence data and 90 million to 120 million unique TCR beta sequences obtained from some 200 million T cells. Around 320 gigabases of sequencing data and some 85 million unique TCR sequences were included in an early release covering 500 to 750 HLA-typed donors. Of the 300 to 400 genotyped donors, over 65% fell in the genetic ancestry cluster associated with self-reported Caucasian donors. The study aimed to test whether signatures of past pathogen exposure could be identified by cataloging public T cell receptors. The study used immunosequencing to profile the T cell repertoires of hundreds of subjects and linked those repertoires to cytomegalovirus serostatus. Besides the first cohort of 666 subjects, a separate validation cohort made up of 95 to 150 different subjects was used. High-throughput TCR immunosequencing, statistical association of individual TCRs with disease status, and machine learning were combined to predict cytomegalovirus infection status. In a later analysis, previously published TCR beta repertoires from 550 to 700 donors were re-analyzed and high-resolution HLA genotyping was added so that TCR occurrence patterns could be studied. Rather than using new phenotypic data, the later analysis identified candidate immune exposures from TCR beta sequences and from how often those sequences occurred across donors. To decide whether each TCR beta V gene segment behaved as functional or pseudogenic, an earlier analysis of approximately 620 of the donors relied on high-throughput TCR beta sequencing. Donor age, sex, ethnicity and CMV serostatus were collected together with the repertoire data. In a later genetic analysis, genome-wide SNP genotypes for about three fifths of the roughly 670 donors were used, and that subset was treated as a discovery cohort. Every repertoire in the discovery cohort had been generated on one and the same sequencing platform. Both class I and class II loci were covered by HLA typing, at four-digit resolution. The number of typed donors differed by locus: about 620-640 for A, B, C, DRB1 and DQB1; 500 to 550 for DQA1; approximately 600 for DPA1; and about 450 for DPB1. Because of strong linkage in the cohort, roughly five DR-DQ haplotypes were treated as single units for association and clustering. Across some 400 genotyped donors of the cohort, an average of about 240,000 unique TCR beta nucleotide sequences per donor were sequenced, and approximately 19% of those sequences were non-productive. What the authors observed across the whole study: Over 15 rarely observed V segments, including chromosome 9 orphons, were excluded from the earlier analysis of approximately 500 of the donors because counts were too low. In a later analysis, most CMV-associated TCR beta chains were found to appear HLA-restricted, with HLA associations seemingly driven largely by CMV exposure. Strong co-occurrence of HLA alleles, especially DR and DQ, made assigning TCR associations to individual alleles difficult. While some public TCRs were present in many individuals, most TCR sequences turned up only very rarely across donors. In a later analysis, several top co-occurrence clusters were reported to appear linked to parvovirus B19, influenza, CMV and Epstein-Barr virus. The 87-base-pair reads could not distinguish some IMGT-functional V segments, including TRBV6-2 and TRBV6-3, so those segments were excluded. Cytomegalovirus status was reported to be diagnosed by the classifier with high specificity and sensitivity in both the original and validation cohorts. Correlated functional status among segregating V segments might be attributable to linkage disequilibrium, but an unknown experimental factor could not be ruled out. Presence/absence analyses assumed roughly uniform sequencing depth across donors, an assumption that may not hold. In a later genetic analysis, fewer N-insertions in productive TCRs were reported among donors in an Asian-associated ancestry cluster than the approximately 710-donor mean. Three of the identified cytomegalovirus-associated TCR beta chains were confirmed in vitro to be specific for cytomegalovirus antigens. According to a later analysis, TCR association rates differed among HLA loci, with DRB1 alleles showing the most associated TCRs and HLA-C alleles showing the fewest. V-gene and J-gene trimming of TCR beta chains was associated with a missense DCLRE1C variant in a later genetic analysis, and the association was replicated in an independent cohort. The cohort was sequenced for TCR beta chains only, and without alpha or paired-chain data the features that could be detected were limited. Because HLA typing was unavailable for some donors at each locus, only the typed subset was used in association tests. Immune exposure information for the cohort was limited to CMV serostatus. A further reported finding was that TCR beta sequences accurately predicted the HLA-A and HLA-B alleles for most subjects in the first cohort. In a later analysis, some 18,000 TCR beta sequences were associated with specific HLA alleles at a false discovery rate of 0.05. In a later analysis, HLA-associated TCR beta chains were found to be more clonally expanded and to have lower generation probabilities than equally common non-associated chains. The study gave a list of around 170 TCR beta chains associated with cytomegalovirus. A cluster of highly shared sequence variants was judged likely to be a technical artifact of the sequencing pipeline. The authors suggested that the approach could potentially be extended to other disease states and immunological phenotypes. Broadly in line with IMGT annotations, most TCR beta V segments showed up in productive rearrangements about 87% or about 30% of the time in an earlier analysis of 450 to 600 of the donors.

The method behind the library was the immunoSEQ multiplex PCR assay. The multiplex PCR relied on a mix of 60 forward primers for TCR Vbeta segments and 13 reverse primers for TCR Jbeta segments. The CDR3 region of rearranged TCR beta genes was amplified from genomic DNA by a multiplex PCR assay. Amplified TCR beta libraries were sequenced as 87-base-pair reads on the Illumina HiSeq System. In the original analysis: A later analysis tallied around 80 million unique TCR beta chains across the 666 repertoires, and about 12 million of those chains were shared by two or more donors. Raw reads were error-corrected and collapsed into unique sequences with a nearest-neighbor algorithm that merged closely related sequences to remove PCR and sequencing errors. CDR3 sequences were aligned to IMGT reference sequences to assign V, D and J gene segments. For a sequence to be retained, at least a six-nucleotide match to both a V gene segment and a J gene segment was required. A rearrangement counted as productive if the CDR3 had no stop codons and remained in frame with V and J, and every other rearrangement counted as non-productive. Following IMGT convention, CDR3 was defined as the stretch from the second conserved V-encoded cysteine to the conserved J-encoded phenylalanine. Sequences without an unambiguous match to a single V gene segment were excluded from the earlier analysis of several hundred of the donors. In an earlier analysis of roughly 500 of the donors, V segments were called functional above 56.7% productive rearrangements and were called segregating when the between-donor standard deviation exceeded 5%. A statistical classification framework was built for diagnosing cytomegalovirus status from the catalog of TCR beta chain sequences. In a later analysis, V and J genes were assigned by comparing TCR nucleotide sequences against IMGT/GENE-DB human TR gene sequences. A later analysis assigned CDR3 sequences and most-parsimonious VDJ recombination scenarios with the TCRdist pipeline. In a later analysis, each TCR beta chain was defined by its CDR3 amino acid sequence together with its V-gene family, and reads lacking a unique V-gene family were excluded. A later analysis removed over 500 highly shared, low-generation-probability nucleotide sequences to deal with suspected cross-contamination and a sequencing artifact. In a later analysis, a clonal expansion index for each public chain was calculated from normalized within-repertoire ranks of inferred template counts. A later analysis computed generation probabilities with a VDJ recombination model fitted to out-of-frame rearrangements, and checked the results against IGoR. In a later analysis, TCR-TCR, TCR-HLA and TCR-CMV co-occurrence was scored with hypergeometric tests, and a repertoire-size bias correction was applied to TCR pairs. A later analysis estimated false discovery rates by permuting HLA or CMV assignments 20 times. In a later analysis, co-occurring TCRs were grouped using DBSCAN, with TCRdist sequence similarity added in when clustering inside HLA-allele-positive subsets. Co-occurrence clustering excluded repertoires with fewer than 30,000 or more than 120,000 public chains, plus five with anomalous nucleotide sharing. This immuneACCESS table, as held by TCRdb, lists in-frame sequences with V and J called but not all clones. Of the missing ones, under half trace to an unresolved V gene in checked studies; the others have no known cause. V, J and clone size derive from that table, while D and trimming were established from the DNA sequence. The sample has 150,000 to 200,000 clones on record, 76% of them singletons. More than 3% of the sample comes from the top ten.

The CDR1 and CDR2 encoded by the germline V gene are MGHRA and YSYEKL. V has 0 bases trimmed and J has 0 bases trimmed; junction bases matching no gene number 5. Counted from cysteine to phenylalanine, this CDR3 has 17 amino acids. Only the CDR3 part of the read is kept: 51 bases, read in frame from the first base. This clone was observed a handful of times. Which antigen it targets is not known. No clone much larger than this one lies a single base away; base qualities are absent. In total, approximately 700 healthy bone marrow donors made up the cohort. At the time of sampling, all cohort members were nominally healthy, though unrecorded immune exposures were likely present. The donor tested CMV seronegative and was one of the 352 seronegative cohort members. Each donor provided a peripheral blood sample, and peripheral blood mononuclear cells were used for TCR beta sequencing. The Qiagen DNeasy Blood Extraction Kit was used to extract genomic DNA from the blood cell samples.

The sequenced material came from PBMCs. The V and J segments used are TRBV4-1 and TRBJ1-3, with TRBD1 matching 7 junction bases. The source of this sequence is a male donor in good health and CMV-seronegative. The nucleotide sequence is given as TGCGCCAGCAGCCAAGAACCCGACAGGGCCTCTGGAAACACCATATATTTT. Protein translation: CASSQEPDRASGNTIYF.